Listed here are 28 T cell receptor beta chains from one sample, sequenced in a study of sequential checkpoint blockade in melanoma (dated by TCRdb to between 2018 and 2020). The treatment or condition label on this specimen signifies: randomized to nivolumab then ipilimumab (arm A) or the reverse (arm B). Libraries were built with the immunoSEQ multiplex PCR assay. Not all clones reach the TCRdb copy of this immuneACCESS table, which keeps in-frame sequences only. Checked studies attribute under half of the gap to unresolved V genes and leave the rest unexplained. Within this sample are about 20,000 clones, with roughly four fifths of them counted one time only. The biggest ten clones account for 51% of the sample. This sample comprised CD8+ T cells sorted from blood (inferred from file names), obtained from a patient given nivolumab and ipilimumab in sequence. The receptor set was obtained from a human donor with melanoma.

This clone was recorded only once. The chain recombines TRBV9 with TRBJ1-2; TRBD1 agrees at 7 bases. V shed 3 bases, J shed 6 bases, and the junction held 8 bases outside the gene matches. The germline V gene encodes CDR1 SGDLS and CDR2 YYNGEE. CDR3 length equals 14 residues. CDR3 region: CASSGRDRDDGYTF. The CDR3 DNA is TGTGCCAGCAGCGGAAGAGACAGGGATGATGGCTACACCTTC.

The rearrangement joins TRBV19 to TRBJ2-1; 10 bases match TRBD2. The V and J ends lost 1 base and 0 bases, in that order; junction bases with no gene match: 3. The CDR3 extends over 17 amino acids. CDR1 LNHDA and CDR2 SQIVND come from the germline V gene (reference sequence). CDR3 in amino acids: CASSIGSGGGSYNEQFF. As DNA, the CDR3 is TGTGCCAGTAGTATAGGCAGCGGGGGGGGCTCCTACAATGAGCAGTTCTTC.

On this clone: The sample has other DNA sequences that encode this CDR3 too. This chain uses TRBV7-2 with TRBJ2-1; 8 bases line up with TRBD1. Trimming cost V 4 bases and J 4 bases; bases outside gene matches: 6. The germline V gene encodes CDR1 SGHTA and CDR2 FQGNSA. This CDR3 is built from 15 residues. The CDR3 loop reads CASSSRTGLYNEQFF. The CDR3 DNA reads TGTGCCAGCAGCTCTCGGACAGGGTTATACAATGAGCAGTTCTTC.

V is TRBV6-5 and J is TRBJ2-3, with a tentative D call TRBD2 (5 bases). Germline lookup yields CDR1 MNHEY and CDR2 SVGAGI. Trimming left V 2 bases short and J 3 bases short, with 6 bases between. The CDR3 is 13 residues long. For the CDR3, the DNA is TGTGCCAGCAGTTACGAGGGAACAGATACGCAGTATTTT. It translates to CASSYEGTDTQYF.

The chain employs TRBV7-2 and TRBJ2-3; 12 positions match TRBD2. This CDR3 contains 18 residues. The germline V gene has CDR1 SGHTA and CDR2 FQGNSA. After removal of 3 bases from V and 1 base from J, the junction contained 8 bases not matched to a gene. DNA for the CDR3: TGTGCCAGCAGCTTCCCTAGCGGGGGGGCCATAGGCACAGATACGCAGTATTTT. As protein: CASSFPSGGAIGTDTQYF. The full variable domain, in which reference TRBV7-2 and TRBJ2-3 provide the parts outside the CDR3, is GAGVSQSPSNKVTEKGKDVELRCDPISGHTALYWYRQSLGQGLEFLIYFQGNSAPDKSGLPSDRFSAERTGGSVSTLTIQRTQQEDSAVYLCASSFPSGGAIGTDTQYFGPGTRLTVL.

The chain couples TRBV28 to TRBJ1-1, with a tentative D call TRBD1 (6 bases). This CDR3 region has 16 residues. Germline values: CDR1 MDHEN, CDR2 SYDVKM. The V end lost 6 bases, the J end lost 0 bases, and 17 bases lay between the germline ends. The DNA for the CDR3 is TGTGCCAGCAGCCCACGGGACAACATTATGAACACTGAAGCTTTCTTT. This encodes CASSPRDNIMNTEAFF.

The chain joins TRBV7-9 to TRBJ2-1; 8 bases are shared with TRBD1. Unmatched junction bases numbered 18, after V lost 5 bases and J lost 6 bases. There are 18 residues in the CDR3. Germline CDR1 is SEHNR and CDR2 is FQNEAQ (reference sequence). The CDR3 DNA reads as TGTGCCAGCAGCCACCCGGGACAGGTTGGTCAAGGTCTCAATGAGCAGTTCTTC. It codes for CASSHPGQVGQGLNEQFF.

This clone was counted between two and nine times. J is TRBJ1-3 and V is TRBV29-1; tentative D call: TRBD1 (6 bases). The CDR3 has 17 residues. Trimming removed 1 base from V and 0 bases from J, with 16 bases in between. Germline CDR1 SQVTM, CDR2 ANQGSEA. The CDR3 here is CSVEGTGRGPSGNTIYF. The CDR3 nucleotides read TGCAGCGTTGAAGGAACAGGGAGGGGTCCCTCTGGAAACACCATATATTTT.

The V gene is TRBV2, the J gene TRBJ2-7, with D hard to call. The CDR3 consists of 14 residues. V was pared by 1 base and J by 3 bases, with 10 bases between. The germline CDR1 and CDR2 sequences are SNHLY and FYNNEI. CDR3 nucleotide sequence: TGTGCCAGCAGTGAAGGAACACCTGTCTACGAGCAGTACTTC. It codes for CASSEGTPVYEQYF.

The CDR3 sequence: CASSLEPGGQETQYF. In DNA form, the CDR3 reads TGTGCCAGCAGTTTGGAACCCGGGGGGCAAGAGACCCAGTACTTC. This chain links TRBV7-3 with TRBJ2-5; TRBD2 aligns across 7 bases. The CDR3 extends over 15 amino acids. Germline V gene lookup returns CDR1 SGHTA and CDR2 FQGTGA. Trimming removed 6 bases from V and 2 bases from J; junction bases left unmatched: 9.

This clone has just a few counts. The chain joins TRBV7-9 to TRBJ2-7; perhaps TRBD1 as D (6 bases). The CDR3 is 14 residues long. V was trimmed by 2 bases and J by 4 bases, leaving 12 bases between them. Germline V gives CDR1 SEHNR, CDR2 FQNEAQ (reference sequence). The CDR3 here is CASSLSGQLYEQYF. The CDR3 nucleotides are TGTGCCAGCAGCTTATCCGGACAGTTATACGAGCAGTACTTC.

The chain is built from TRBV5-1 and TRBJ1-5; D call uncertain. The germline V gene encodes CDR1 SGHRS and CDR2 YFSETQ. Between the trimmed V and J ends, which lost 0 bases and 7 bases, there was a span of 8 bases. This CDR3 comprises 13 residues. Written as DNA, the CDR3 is TGCGCCAGCAGCTTGGGCGGCAGCCAGCCCCAGCATTTT. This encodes CASSLGGSQPQHF.

CDR3 nucleotides: TGTGCCAGCAGCGTAGCTACGGGGGGGGGCTATGGCTACACCTTC. It encodes CASSVATGGGYGYTF. The gene calls are TRBV9 and TRBJ1-2, with D possibly being TRBD1 (5 bases). Per germline, CDR1 SGDLS and CDR2 YYNGEE. The V end lost 0 bases, the J end lost 4 bases, and 13 bases lay between the germline ends. This CDR3 is built from 15 residues.

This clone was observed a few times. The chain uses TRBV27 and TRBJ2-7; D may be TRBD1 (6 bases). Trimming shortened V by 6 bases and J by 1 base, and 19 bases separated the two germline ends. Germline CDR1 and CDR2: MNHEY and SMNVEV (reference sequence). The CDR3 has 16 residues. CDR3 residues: CASSIDGGQPSYEQYF. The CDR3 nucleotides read TGTGCCAGCAGCATCGATGGGGGCCAGCCATCCTACGAGCAGTACTTC.

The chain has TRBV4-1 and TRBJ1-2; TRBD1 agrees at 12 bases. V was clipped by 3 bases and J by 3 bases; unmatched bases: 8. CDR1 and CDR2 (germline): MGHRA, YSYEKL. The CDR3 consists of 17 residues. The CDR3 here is CASSHAGTGGFDYGYTF. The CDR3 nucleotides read TGCGCCAGCAGCCACGCCGGGACAGGGGGCTTTGACTATGGCTACACCTTC.

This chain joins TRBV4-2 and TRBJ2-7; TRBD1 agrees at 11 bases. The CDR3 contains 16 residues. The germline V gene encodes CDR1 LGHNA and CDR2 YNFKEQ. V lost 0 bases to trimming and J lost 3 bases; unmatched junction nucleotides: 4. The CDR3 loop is CASSQDPGTGGYEQYF. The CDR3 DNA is TGTGCCAGCAGCCAAGACCCCGGGACAGGGGGCTACGAGCAGTACTTC.

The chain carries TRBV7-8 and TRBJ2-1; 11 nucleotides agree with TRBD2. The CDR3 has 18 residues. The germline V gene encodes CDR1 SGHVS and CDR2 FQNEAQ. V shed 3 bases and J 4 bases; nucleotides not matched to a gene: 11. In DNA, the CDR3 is TGTGCCAGCAGCTTTGTCCCGATTAGCGGGGGGGCTTACAATGAGCAGTTCTTC. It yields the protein CASSFVPISGGAYNEQFF.

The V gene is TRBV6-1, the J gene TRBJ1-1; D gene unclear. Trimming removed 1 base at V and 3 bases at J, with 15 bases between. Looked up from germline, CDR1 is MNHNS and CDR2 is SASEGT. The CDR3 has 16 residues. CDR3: CASSEGMGEEHTEAFF. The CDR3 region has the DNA TGTGCCAGCAGTGAAGGGATGGGAGAGGAGCACACTGAAGCTTTCTTT.

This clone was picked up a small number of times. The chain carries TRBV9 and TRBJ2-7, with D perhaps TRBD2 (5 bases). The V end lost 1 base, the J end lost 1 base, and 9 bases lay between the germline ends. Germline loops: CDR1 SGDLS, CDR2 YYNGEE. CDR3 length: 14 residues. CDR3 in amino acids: CASSVSRESYEQYF. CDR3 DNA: TGTGCCAGCAGCGTATCGAGGGAATCCTACGAGCAGTACTTC. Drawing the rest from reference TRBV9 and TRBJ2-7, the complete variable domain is DSGVTQTPKHLITATGQRVTLRCSPRSGDLSVYWYQQSLDQGLQFLIQYYNGEERAKGNILERFSAQQFPDLHSELNLSSLELGDSALYFCASSVSRESYEQYFGPGTRLTVT.

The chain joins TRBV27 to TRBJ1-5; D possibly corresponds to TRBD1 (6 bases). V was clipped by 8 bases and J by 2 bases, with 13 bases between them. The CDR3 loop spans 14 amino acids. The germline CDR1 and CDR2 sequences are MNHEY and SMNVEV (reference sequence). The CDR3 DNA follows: TGTGCCAGCGGAACAGGGTCAGGCAATCAGCCCCAGCATTTT. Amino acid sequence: CASGTGSGNQPQHF.

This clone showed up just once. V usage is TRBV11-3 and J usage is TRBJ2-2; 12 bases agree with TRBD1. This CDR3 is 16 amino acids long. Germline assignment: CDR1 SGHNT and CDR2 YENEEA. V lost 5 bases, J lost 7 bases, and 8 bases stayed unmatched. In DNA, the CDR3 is TGTGCCAGCAGCCCCGGGACAGGGGGCGCGGGCGGGGAGCTGTTTTTT. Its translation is CASSPGTGGAGGELFF.

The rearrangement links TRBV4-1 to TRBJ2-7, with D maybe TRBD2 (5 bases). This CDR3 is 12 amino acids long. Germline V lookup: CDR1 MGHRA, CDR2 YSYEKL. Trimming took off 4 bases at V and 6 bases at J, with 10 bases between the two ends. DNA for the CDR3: TGCGCCAGCAGCCCCGGACTTCTCGAGCAGTACTTC. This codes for CASSPGLLEQYF.

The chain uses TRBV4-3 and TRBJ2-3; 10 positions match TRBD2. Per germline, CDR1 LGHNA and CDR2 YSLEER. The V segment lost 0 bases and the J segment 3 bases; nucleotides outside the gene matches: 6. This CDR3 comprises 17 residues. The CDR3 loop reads CASSQEGAGGLTDTQYF. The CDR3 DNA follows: TGCGCCAGCAGCCAAGAGGGAGCGGGGGGGCTAACAGATACGCAGTATTTT.

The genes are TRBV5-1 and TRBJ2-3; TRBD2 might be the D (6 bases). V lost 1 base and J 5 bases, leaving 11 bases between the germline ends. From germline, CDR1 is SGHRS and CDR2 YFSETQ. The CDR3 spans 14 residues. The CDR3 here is CASSLPRGEDTQYF. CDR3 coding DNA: TGCGCCAGCAGCTTGCCGCGGGGTGAAGATACGCAGTATTTT.

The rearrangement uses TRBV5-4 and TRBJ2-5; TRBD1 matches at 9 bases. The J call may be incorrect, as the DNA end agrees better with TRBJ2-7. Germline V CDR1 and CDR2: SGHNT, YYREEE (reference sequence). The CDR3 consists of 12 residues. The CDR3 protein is CASRRTGDEQYF. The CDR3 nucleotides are TGTGCCAGCAGACGGACAGGGGACGAGCAGTACTTC.

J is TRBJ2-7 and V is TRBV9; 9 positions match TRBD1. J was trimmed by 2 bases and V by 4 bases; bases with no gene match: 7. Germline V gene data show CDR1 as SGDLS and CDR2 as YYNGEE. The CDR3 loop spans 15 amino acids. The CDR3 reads CASSPPGQGAYEQYF. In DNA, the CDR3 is TGTGCCAGCAGCCCTCCGGGACAGGGAGCCTACGAGCAGTACTTC.

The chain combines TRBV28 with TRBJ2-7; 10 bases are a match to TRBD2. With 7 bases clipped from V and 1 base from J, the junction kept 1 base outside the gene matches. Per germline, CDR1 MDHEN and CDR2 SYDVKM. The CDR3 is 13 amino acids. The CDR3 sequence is CASKLAGSYEQYF. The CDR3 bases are TGTGCCAGCAAACTAGCGGGGTCCTACGAGCAGTACTTC.

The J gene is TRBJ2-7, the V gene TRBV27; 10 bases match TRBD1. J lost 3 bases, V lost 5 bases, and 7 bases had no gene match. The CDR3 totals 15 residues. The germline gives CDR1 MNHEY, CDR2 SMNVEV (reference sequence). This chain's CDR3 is CASSTRTGGGYEQYF. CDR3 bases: TGTGCCAGCAGTACCCGGACAGGGGGAGGCTACGAGCAGTACTTC.